The 15 T cell receptor beta chains listed next were all sequenced from one sample in a study of cytotoxic CD8 clonotypes in ibrutinib-treated CLL (dated by TCRdb to about 2021). This specimen's time point label, interpreted: approximately 2 years on ibrutinib. The library was obtained by the immunoSEQ multiplex PCR assay. TCRdb stores this immuneACCESS table with in-frame sequences only. Part of the clones is absent; in the studies checked, under half of the shortfall reflects unresolved V genes, and no reason is known for the rest. In all, the sample holds approximately 210,000 clones, and around 72% of those were seen once. Over 10% of the sample rests with the top ten. The material sequenced was PBMCs, taken after 24 months of ibrutinib treatment. The receptors stem from a human donor with chronic lymphocytic leukemia.

This clone was seen more than once but under ten times. The V call is TRBV10-3, the J call TRBJ1-5; 9 nucleotides agree with TRBD1. Germline CDR1 ENHRY, CDR2 SYGVKD. The CDR3 consists of 13 residues. V shed 11 bases, J shed 5 bases, and the junction held 7 bases outside the gene matches. CDR3 sequence: CAAGTGFDQPQHF. The CDR3 bases are TGTGCCGCCGGGACAGGGTTCGATCAGCCCCAGCATTTT.

The V and J genes are TRBV5-1 and TRBJ1-1, with no clear D. V gave up 0 bases and J gave up 0 bases, with 9 bases separating them. This CDR3 comprises 15 residues. Germline loops: CDR1 SGHRS, CDR2 YFSETQ. The CDR3 loop is CASSLASTMNTEAFF. CDR3 bases: TGCGCCAGCAGCTTGGCATCCACCATGAACACTGAAGCTTTCTTT.

The chain links TRBV11-2 to TRBJ2-5; TRBD2 might be the D (6 bases). Germline V gene lookup returns CDR1 SGHAT and CDR2 FQNNGV. The length of the CDR3 is 13 residues. The V gene lost 5 bases and the J gene lost 5 bases, with 12 bases spanning the gap. The CDR3, as DNA: TGTGCCAGCAGCGGACCGGGGAGGGAGACCCAGTACTTC. Translation gives CASSGPGRETQYF.

The CDR3 DNA follows: TGTGCCAGCAGCTTAAGGGACTTCTCAGGTTACGAGCAGTACTTC. Protein: CASSLRDFSGYEQYF. The rearrangement joins TRBV7-2 to TRBJ2-7; D may be TRBD2 (6 bases). The germline gives CDR1 SGHTA, CDR2 FQGNSA. Trimming removed 2 bases from V and 4 bases from J, with 15 bases in between. The CDR3 totals 15 residues.

The chain carries TRBV6-6 and TRBJ1-2, with 9 bases fitting TRBD1. The CDR3 has 15 amino acids. Trimming took 7 bases from V and 3 from J; bases not matched to a gene: 9. The germline gives CDR1 MNHNY, CDR2 SVGAGI (reference sequence). The CDR3 region is CASINRDRDDYGYTF. The DNA for the CDR3 is TGTGCCAGCATCAACCGGGACAGGGATGACTATGGCTACACCTTC.

CDR3 bases: TGCGCCAGCAGCCAACGGACTGCCAACTACGAGCAGTACTTC. This encodes CASSQRTANYEQYF. The chain carries TRBV4-1 and TRBJ2-7; a possible D gene is TRBD2 (5 bases). Per the germline V gene, CDR1 is MGHRA and CDR2 is YSYEKL. The CDR3 has 14 amino acids. V shed 2 bases and J shed 3 bases, with 11 bases lying between them.

The V and J genes are TRBV10-2 and TRBJ2-2, with TRBD2 matching 13 bases. The CDR3 sequence is 17 residues long. V shed 6 bases and J 5 bases; nucleotides not matched to a gene: 9. CDR1 and CDR2 (germline): WSHSY, SAAADI. Here the CDR3 DNA reads TGCGCCAGCAGCCAAACTAGCGGGAGGGCCTCGACCGGGGAGCTGTTTTTT. This encodes CASSQTSGRASTGELFF.

V usage is TRBV5-1 and J usage is TRBJ1-1, with D hard to call. Germline V gene data show CDR1 as SGHRS and CDR2 as YFSETQ. The CDR3 contains 13 residues. Trimming removed 0 bases at V and 0 bases at J, with 3 bases between. In nucleotides, the CDR3 is TGCGCCAGCAGCTTGGATGTGAACACTGAAGCTTTCTTT. Translation gives CASSLDVNTEAFF.

CDR3 protein: CASSLSGLTDTQYF. CDR3 in DNA: TGCGCCAGCAGCTTATCGGGACTTACAGATACGCAGTATTTT. The chain recombines TRBV5-1 with TRBJ2-3, with D possibly matching TRBD2 (6 bases). This CDR3 is 14 amino acids long. CDR1 SGHRS and CDR2 YFSETQ come from the germline V gene. V was clipped by 2 bases and J by 3 bases, with 10 bases between them.

The V and J genes are TRBV19 and TRBJ2-3; 8 bases agree with TRBD2. The V gene's germline CDR1 is LNHDA and CDR2 SQIVND (reference sequence). The CDR3 has 18 residues. The J segment lost 10 bases and the V segment lost 6 bases, leaving 24 bases of the junction unmatched. CDR3 sequence (DNA): TGTGCCAGTAGGCCCAGCCCTACTAGCGGTACCGCGCCAGGGGCGCAGTATTTT. Amino acid sequence: CASRPSPTSGTAPGAQYF. The variable domain in full, completed from reference TRBV19 and TRBJ2-3, reads DGGITQSPKYLFRKEGQNVTLSCEQNLNHDAMYWYRQDPGQGLRLIYYSQIVNDFQKGDIAEGYSVSREKKESFPLTVTSAQKNPTAFYLCASRPSPTSGTAPGAQYFGPGTRLTVL.

This chain links TRBV4-1 with TRBJ2-1, with 8 positions matching TRBD2. The germline CDR1 and CDR2 sequences are MGHRA and YSYEKL. The CDR3 runs to 13 residues. Trimming at V came to 9 bases and at J to 11 bases, leaving 12 bases not matched to a gene. The CDR3, as DNA: TGCGCCAGTCTGGGGCCCGGGACTAGGCAGCAGTTCTTC. Amino acid sequence: CASLGPGTRQQFF.

V gene TRBV30 combines with J gene TRBJ2-1, with TRBD2 identical over 10 bases. This CDR3 spans 13 amino acids. J gave up 7 bases and V 5 bases, and 5 bases lay outside the gene matches. CDR1 is GTSNPN and CDR2 is SVGIG in the germline V gene (reference sequence). The CDR3 coding sequence is TGTGCCTGGTCCAAGCGGGAGGGGAATGAGCAGTTCTTC. Translation: CAWSKREGNEQFF.

The rearrangement joins TRBV7-2 to TRBJ2-1, with D possibly TRBD2 on 6 matching bases. From germline, CDR1 is SGHTA and CDR2 FQGNSA. The CDR3 loop spans 16 amino acids. Deletions cut 2 bases from V and 5 bases from J, with 16 bases between. CDR3 region: CASSLQAAGPHNEQFF. The CDR3 nucleotides are TGTGCCAGCAGCTTACAGGCCGCGGGACCCCACAATGAGCAGTTCTTC.

The V call is TRBV28, the J call TRBJ2-2; TRBD1 agrees at 8 bases. This CDR3 region has 14 residues. The V gene end was trimmed by 7 bases and the J gene end by 5 bases; junction bases not matched to a gene: 6. Germline lookup yields CDR1 MDHEN and CDR2 SYDVKM. The CDR3 sequence: CASKGQGETGELFF. In nucleotides, the CDR3 is TGTGCCAGCAAAGGACAGGGTGAAACCGGGGAGCTGTTTTTT.

The chain joins TRBV7-9 to TRBJ1-1; D possibly corresponds to TRBD1 (5 bases). Germline V gene sequence: CDR1 SEHNR, CDR2 FQNEAQ (reference sequence). This CDR3 has 18 amino acids. Trimming pared 4 bases from V and 0 bases from J, leaving 21 bases between. The CDR3 DNA reads TGTGCCAGCAGCTCAGAGGCGGGACTCACCGTCATGAACACTGAAGCTTTCTTT. This codes for CASSSEAGLTVMNTEAFF. Combining the CDR3 with reference TRBV7-9 and TRBJ1-1 gives the whole variable domain DTGVSQNPRHKITKRGQNVTFRCDPISEHNRLYWYRQTLGQGPEFLTYFQNEAQLEKSRLLSDRFSAERPKGSFSTLEIQRTEQGDSAMYLCASSSEAGLTVMNTEAFFGQGTRLTVV.